This T cell receptor (beta chain) was retrieved from a study of blood T cell repertoires in COVID-19. About the research overall: Sites across the United States, Italy and Spain contributed samples from acute and convalescent COVID-19. PBMCs, B-cell-depleted T cells, or T cells provided the cDNA or gDNA that made up the material.

Repertoires were generated with immunoSEQ multiplex PCR, while TCRdb's copy carries only in-frame clones and drops some. Among about 100,000 clones listed, more than 70% were seen once. This CDR3 has 13 amino acids. Germline V gene sequence: CDR1 SEHNR, CDR2 FQNEAQ (reference sequence). Trimming took 4 bases from V and 6 from J; bases not matched to a gene: 6. The specimen was peripheral blood. The origin of this receptor is a human donor in a cohort sampled during active COVID-19. The V call is TRBV7-9, the J call TRBJ2-7; 7 nucleotides line up with TRBD2. CDR3 nucleotides: TGTGCCAGCAGCTGGGGGGGAGGTCTCGAGCAGTACTTC. Amino acid sequence: CASSWGGGLEQYF.